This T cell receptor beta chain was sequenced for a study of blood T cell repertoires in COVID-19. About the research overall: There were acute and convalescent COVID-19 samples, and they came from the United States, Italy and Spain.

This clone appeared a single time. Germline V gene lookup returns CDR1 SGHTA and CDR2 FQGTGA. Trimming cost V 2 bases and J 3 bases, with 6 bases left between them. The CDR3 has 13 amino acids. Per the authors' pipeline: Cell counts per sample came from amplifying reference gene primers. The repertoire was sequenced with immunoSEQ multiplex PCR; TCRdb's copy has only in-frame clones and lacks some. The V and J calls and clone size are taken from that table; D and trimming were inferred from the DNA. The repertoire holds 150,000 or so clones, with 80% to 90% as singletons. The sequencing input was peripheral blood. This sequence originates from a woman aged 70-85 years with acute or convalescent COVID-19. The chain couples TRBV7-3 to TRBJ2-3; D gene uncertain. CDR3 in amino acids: CASSLSHTDTQYF. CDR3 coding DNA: TGTGCCAGCAGCTTATCACATACAGATACGCAGTATTTT.